Below, 22 T cell receptor beta chains from the same sample are listed, as sequenced in a study of cytomegalovirus exposure and HLA in healthy donors. Sequenced by immunoSEQ multiplex PCR; TCRdb stores in-frame clones only, minus some. The sample holds 45,000 to 70,000 clones; around 90% are singletons and the top ten take around 1%. The source material was PBMCs. All receptors derive from a man younger than 35 in good health and CMV-seronegative.

This rearrangement joins TRBV10-3 to TRBJ2-5; no clear D gene. The CDR3 has 14 residues. V was cut by 0 bases and J by 4 bases, with 9 bases left in between. Germline loops: CDR1 ENHRY, CDR2 SYGVKD. The CDR3 coding sequence is TGTGCCATCAGTGAGTCGAACATTGGAGAGACCCAGTACTTC. It codes for CAISESNIGETQYF.

The CDR3 sequence is CASSLGLTSNQPQHF. CDR3 sequence (DNA): TGTGCCAGCAGTTTAGGACTGACTAGCAATCAGCCCCAGCATTTT. The chain has TRBV28 and TRBJ1-5, with D hard to call. The germline V gene has CDR1 MDHEN and CDR2 SYDVKM. The CDR3 spans 15 residues. Trimming removed 2 bases from V and 0 bases from J, with 8 bases in between.

The chain combines TRBV6-1 with TRBJ2-1; 11 positions agree with TRBD1. Germline assignment: CDR1 MNHNS and CDR2 SASEGT. The CDR3 has 15 residues. The V segment lost 5 bases and the J segment 6 bases; nucleotides outside the gene matches: 6. CDR3 residues: CASSSRGQGVNEQFF. CDR3 DNA sequence: TGTGCCAGCAGTTCCCGGGGACAGGGGGTCAATGAGCAGTTCTTC.

The CDR3 spells CASSFQQGTEAFF. Here the CDR3 DNA reads TGTGCCAGCAGCTTTCAACAGGGTACTGAAGCTTTCTTT. The chain combines TRBV7-3 with TRBJ1-1; weak D call: TRBD1 (6 bases). The V end lost 3 bases, the J end lost 5 bases, and 10 bases lay between the germline ends. The CDR3 consists of 13 residues. CDR1 is SGHTA, CDR2 FQGTGA, per germline.

V gene TRBV9 combines with J gene TRBJ2-1, with 9 bases aligning to TRBD2. The germline V gene encodes CDR1 SGDLS and CDR2 YYNGEE. Trimming took 0 bases from V and 3 from J; bases not matched to a gene: 4. CDR3 size: 16 residues. Written as DNA, the CDR3 is TGTGCCAGCAGCGTAGAGCCTAGCGGGAACTACAATGAGCAGTTCTTC. Translation gives CASSVEPSGNYNEQFF.

The chain recombines TRBV2 with TRBJ2-1; 7 nucleotides match TRBD1. Germline V gene lookup returns CDR1 SNHLY and CDR2 FYNNEI. V trimming: 6 bases; J trimming: 3 bases; junction bases outside the gene matches: 5. The CDR3 is 14 amino acids. CDR3 sequence: CASSVRDSYNEQFF. The CDR3, as DNA: TGTGCCAGCAGCGTACGGGACAGCTACAATGAGCAGTTCTTC.

The chain employs TRBV7-3 and TRBJ1-1; D might be TRBD1 (5 bases). Per germline, CDR1 SGHTA and CDR2 FQGTGA. This CDR3 spans 13 amino acids. V dropped 3 bases and J dropped 7 bases, with 12 bases sitting between them. CDR3 amino acids: CASSFDRRGEAFF. CDR3 DNA: TGTGCCAGCAGCTTCGACAGACGTGGTGAAGCTTTCTTT.

This CDR3 reads CASSQVAERGYTF. CDR3 nucleotide sequence: TGCGCCAGCAGCCAAGTTGCGGAGCGGGGCTACACCTTC. V is TRBV4-1 and J is TRBJ1-2; D not certain. The CDR3 loop spans 13 amino acids. V was cut by 1 base and J by 8 bases, with 11 bases left in between. Per germline, CDR1 MGHRA and CDR2 YSYEKL.

This chain joins TRBV27 and TRBJ2-5; 7 bases are shared with TRBD1. CDR3 length equals 15 residues. V shed 6 bases and J 1 base; nucleotides not matched to a gene: 8. Germline-derived CDR1 and CDR2 are MNHEY and SMNVEV (reference sequence). The CDR3 bases are TGTGCCAGCAGAAAAGGGACAGTATCCCAAGAGACCCAGTACTTC. It specifies CASRKGTVSQETQYF.

The chain has TRBV6-1 and TRBJ2-1, with a tentative D call TRBD1 (6 bases). The ends were cut back, 7 bases at V and 3 bases at J, with 13 bases in the middle. This CDR3 region has 14 residues. CDR1 MNHNS and CDR2 SASEGT come from the germline V gene. The CDR3 coding sequence is TGTGCCAGCAATAGGCCGGGACACTACAATGAGCAGTTCTTC. Translating gives CASNRPGHYNEQFF.

The chain carries TRBV28 and TRBJ1-3; a weak D match, TRBD1 (6 bases). This CDR3 spans 15 amino acids. V was pared by 3 bases and J by 3 bases, with 12 bases between. The germline gives CDR1 MDHEN, CDR2 SYDVKM. The CDR3 loop is CASSFWTDLGNTIYF. The DNA for the CDR3 is TGTGCCAGCAGTTTTTGGACAGACCTTGGAAACACCATATATTTT.

This clone was observed a single time. The chain recombines TRBV1 with TRBJ1-5; the D segment call TRBD1 is taken from the table without a DNA check. TRBV1 is classified as a pseudogene. CDR3 length: 17 amino acids. The CDR3 DNA reads as TGCACCAGCAGCCAAACTAACAGGGATCGCCGCAATCAGCCCCAGCATTTT. Its protein product is CTSSQTNRDRRNQPQHF.

J is TRBJ2-7 and V is TRBV27; 9 nucleotides line up with TRBD2. CDR1 is MNHEY, CDR2 SMNVEV, per germline (reference sequence). The ends lost 8 bases at V and 5 bases at J; junction bases unmatched: 7. The CDR3 loop spans 13 amino acids. The CDR3 here is CASAPGLANEQYF. The CDR3 nucleotides are TGTGCCAGCGCTCCGGGACTAGCAAACGAGCAGTACTTC.

The chain couples TRBV11-2 to TRBJ1-3, with D maybe TRBD1 (6 bases). The length of the CDR3 is 15 residues. Trimming cost V 2 bases and J 6 bases, with 14 bases left between them. Germline-derived CDR1 and CDR2 are SGHAT and FQNNGV. CDR3 nucleotides: TGTGCCAGCAGCTTACACACAGGGCCCCAAAACACCATATATTTT. This codes for CASSLHTGPQNTIYF.

This clone was counted only a few times. The J gene is TRBJ1-1, the V gene TRBV6-6, with 7 bases matching TRBD1. CDR1 and CDR2 (germline): MNHNY, SVGAGI (reference sequence). This CDR3 is 13 amino acids long. The V segment lost 11 bases and the J segment 0 bases; nucleotides outside the gene matches: 6. For the CDR3, the DNA is TGTGCCGGAAGGACAGGAGTGAACACTGAAGCTTTCTTT. Translated, it gives CAGRTGVNTEAFF.

The rearrangement links TRBV4-3 to TRBJ1-2; 7 bases match TRBD1. From germline, CDR1 is LGHNA and CDR2 YSLEER. The CDR3 has 15 amino acids. With 1 base clipped from V and 7 bases from J, the junction kept 9 bases outside the gene matches. CDR3 protein: CASSQGEWRGPGYTF. CDR3 DNA sequence: TGCGCCAGCAGCCAAGGGGAGTGGAGGGGGCCTGGCTACACCTTC.

In DNA, the CDR3 is TGTGCCAGCAGCTTAGAACGCCTAGCGGGTGTGGGGGGGGAGCTGTTTTTT. It encodes CASSLERLAGVGGELFF. The genes are TRBV11-2 and TRBJ2-2; 8 bases align to TRBD2. The CDR3 sequence is 17 residues long. V lost 0 bases to trimming and J lost 8 bases; unmatched junction nucleotides: 11. CDR1 is SGHAT and CDR2 is FQNNGV in the germline V gene.

The chain links TRBV27 to TRBJ2-3, with 8 nucleotides matching TRBD1. CDR1 and CDR2 from the germline V gene are MNHEY and SMNVEV (reference sequence). J lost 3 bases, V lost 2 bases, and 4 bases had no gene match. CDR3 size: 15 residues. Here the CDR3 reads CASSLRQGMTDTQYF. CDR3 bases: TGTGCCAGCAGTTTAAGACAGGGGATGACAGATACGCAGTATTTT.

This rearrangement joins TRBV6-5 to TRBJ2-3; TRBD2 aligns across 7 bases. Germline V lookup: CDR1 MNHEY, CDR2 SVGAGI. The ends lost 2 bases at V and 5 bases at J; junction bases unmatched: 7. The CDR3 consists of 15 residues. The CDR3, as DNA: TGTGCCAGCAGTTACCGCGGCGGGAGACTAGATACGCAGTATTTT. This sequence encodes CASSYRGGRLDTQYF.

As DNA, the CDR3 is TGTGCCAGCAGTGAACTTGTGGGGGCCACAGATACGCAGTATTTT. It translates to CASSELVGATDTQYF. The V gene is TRBV6-1, the J gene TRBJ2-3; TRBD1 is a possible D gene (6 bases). The CDR3 is 15 amino acids. The V gene's germline CDR1 is MNHNS and CDR2 SASEGT. The ends were cut back, 2 bases at V and 2 bases at J, with 11 bases in the middle.

The J gene is TRBJ1-5, the V gene TRBV19, with 11 bases matching TRBD1. In germline, CDR1 is LNHDA, CDR2 SQIVND (reference sequence). The CDR3 runs to 16 residues. V lost 7 bases, J lost 4 bases, and 9 bases stayed unmatched. The CDR3 DNA reads TGTGCCAGTACTACACCCGGGACAGGGGGGAATCAGCCCCAGCATTTT. Protein: CASTTPGTGGNQPQHF. Supplemented by reference TRBV19 and TRBJ1-5, the full variable domain reads DGGITQSPKYLFRKEGQNVTLSCEQNLNHDAMYWYRQDPGQGLRLIYYSQIVNDFQKGDIAEGYSVSREKKESFPLTVTSAQKNPTAFYLCASTTPGTGGNQPQHFGDGTRLSIL.

V gene TRBV4-3 combines with J gene TRBJ2-7; the match to TRBD2 covers 8 bases. The CDR3 length is 15 residues. Per germline, CDR1 LGHNA and CDR2 YSLEER. V gave up 1 base and J gave up 3 bases; unmatched junction bases: 5. CDR3: CASSQVVAGNYEQYF. The CDR3 DNA follows: TGCGCCAGCAGCCAAGTAGTAGCGGGAAACTACGAGCAGTACTTC.